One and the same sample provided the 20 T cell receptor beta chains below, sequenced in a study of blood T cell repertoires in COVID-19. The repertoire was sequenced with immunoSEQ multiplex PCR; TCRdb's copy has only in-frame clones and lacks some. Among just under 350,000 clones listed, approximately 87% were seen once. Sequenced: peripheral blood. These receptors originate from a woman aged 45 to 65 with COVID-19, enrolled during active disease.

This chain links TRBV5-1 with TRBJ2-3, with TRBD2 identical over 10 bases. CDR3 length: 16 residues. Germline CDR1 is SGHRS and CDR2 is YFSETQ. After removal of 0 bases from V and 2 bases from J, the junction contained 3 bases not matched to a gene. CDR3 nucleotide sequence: TGCGCCAGCAGCTTGGTCCTAGCGGGAGCCACAGATACGCAGTATTTT. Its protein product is CASSLVLAGATDTQYF.

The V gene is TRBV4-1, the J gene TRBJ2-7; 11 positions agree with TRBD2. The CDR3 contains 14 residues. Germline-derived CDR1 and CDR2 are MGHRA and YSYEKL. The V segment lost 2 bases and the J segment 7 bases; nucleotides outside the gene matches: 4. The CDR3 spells CASSQLAGGGEQYF. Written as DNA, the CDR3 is TGCGCCAGCAGCCAACTAGCGGGAGGTGGGGAGCAGTACTTC.

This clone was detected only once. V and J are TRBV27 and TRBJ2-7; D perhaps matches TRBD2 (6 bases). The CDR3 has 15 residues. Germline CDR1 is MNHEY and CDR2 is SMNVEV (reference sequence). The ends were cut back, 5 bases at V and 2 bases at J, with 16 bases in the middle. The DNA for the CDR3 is TGTGCCAGCAGTGACCCGGCGGGGCCTACCTACGAGCAGTACTTC. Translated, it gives CASSDPAGPTYEQYF.

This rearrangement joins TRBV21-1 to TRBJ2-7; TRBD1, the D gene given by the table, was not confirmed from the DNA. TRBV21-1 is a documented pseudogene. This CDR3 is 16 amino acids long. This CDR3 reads CASSKVSGPESYEQYF. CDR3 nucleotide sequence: TGTGCCAGCAGCAAGGTAAGTGGGCCGGAATCCTACGAGCAGTACTTC.

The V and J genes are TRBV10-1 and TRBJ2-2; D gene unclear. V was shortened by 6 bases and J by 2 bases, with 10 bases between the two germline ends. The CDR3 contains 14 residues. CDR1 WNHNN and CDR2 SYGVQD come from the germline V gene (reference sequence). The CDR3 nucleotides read TGCGCCAGCAGGTCCTCCACTAACACCGGGGAGCTGTTTTTT. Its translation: CASRSSTNTGELFF.

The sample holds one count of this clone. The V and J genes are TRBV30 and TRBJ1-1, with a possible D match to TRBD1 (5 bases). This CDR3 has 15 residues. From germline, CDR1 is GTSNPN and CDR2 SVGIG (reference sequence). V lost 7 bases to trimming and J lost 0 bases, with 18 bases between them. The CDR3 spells CASAGGVTVNTEAFF. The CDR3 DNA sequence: TGTGCCTCTGCTGGGGGGGTCACGGTGAACACTGAAGCTTTCTTT.

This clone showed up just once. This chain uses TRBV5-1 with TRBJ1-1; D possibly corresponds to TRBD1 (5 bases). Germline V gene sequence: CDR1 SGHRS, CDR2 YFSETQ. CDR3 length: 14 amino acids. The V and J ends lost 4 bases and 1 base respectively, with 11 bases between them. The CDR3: CASSTQASNTEAFF. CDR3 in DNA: TGCGCCAGCAGCACACAGGCGTCGAACACTGAAGCTTTCTTT.

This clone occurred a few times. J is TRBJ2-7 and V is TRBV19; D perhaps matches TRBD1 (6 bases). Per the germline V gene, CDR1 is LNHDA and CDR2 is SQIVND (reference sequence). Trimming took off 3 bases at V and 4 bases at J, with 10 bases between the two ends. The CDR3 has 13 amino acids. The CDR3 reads CASSIPGAYEQYF. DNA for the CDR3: TGTGCCAGTAGTATTCCAGGGGCATACGAGCAGTACTTC.

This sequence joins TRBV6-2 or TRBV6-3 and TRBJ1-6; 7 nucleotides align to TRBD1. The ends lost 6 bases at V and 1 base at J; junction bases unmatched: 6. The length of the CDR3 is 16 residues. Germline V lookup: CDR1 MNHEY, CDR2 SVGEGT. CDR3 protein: CASSQGGESYNSPLHF. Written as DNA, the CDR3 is TGTGCCAGCAGCCAAGGGGGCGAGTCCTATAATTCACCCCTCCACTTT.

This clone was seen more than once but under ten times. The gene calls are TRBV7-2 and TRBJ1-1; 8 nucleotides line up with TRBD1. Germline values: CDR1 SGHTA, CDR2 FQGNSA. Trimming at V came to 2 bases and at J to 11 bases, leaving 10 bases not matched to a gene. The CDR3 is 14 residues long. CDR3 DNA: TGTGCCAGCAGCTTAATACCAGGGGGCGCGTCGGCTTTCTTT. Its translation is CASSLIPGGASAFF.

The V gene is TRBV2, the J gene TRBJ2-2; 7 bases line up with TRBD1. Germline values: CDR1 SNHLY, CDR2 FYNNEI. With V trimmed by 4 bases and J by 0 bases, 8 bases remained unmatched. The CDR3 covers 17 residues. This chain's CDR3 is CASSVFGQDANTGELFF. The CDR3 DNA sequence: TGTGCCAGCAGTGTGTTTGGACAGGACGCGAACACCGGGGAGCTGTTTTTT.

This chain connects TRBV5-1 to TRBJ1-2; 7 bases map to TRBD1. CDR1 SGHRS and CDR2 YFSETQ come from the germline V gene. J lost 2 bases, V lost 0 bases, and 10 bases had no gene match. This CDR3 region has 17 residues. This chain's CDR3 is CASSLASTGRVNYGYTF. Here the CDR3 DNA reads TGCGCCAGCAGCTTGGCGTCGACAGGGCGGGTAAACTATGGCTACACCTTC.

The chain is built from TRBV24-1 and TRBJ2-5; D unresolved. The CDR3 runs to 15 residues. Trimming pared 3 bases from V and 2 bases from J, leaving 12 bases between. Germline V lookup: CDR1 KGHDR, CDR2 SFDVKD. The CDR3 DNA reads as TGTGCCACCAGTGATACGGCGGTTCCGCAAGAGACCCAGTACTTC. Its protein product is CATSDTAVPQETQYF.

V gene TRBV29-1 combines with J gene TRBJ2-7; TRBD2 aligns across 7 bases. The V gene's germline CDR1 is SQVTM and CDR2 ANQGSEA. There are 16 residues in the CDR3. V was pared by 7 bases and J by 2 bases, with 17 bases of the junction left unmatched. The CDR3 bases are TGCAGCGGCATGGGACTACCAAATGAAAACCCCTACGAGCAGTACTTC. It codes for CSGMGLPNENPYEQYF.

In DNA form, the CDR3 reads TGTGCCAGCAGTCCAGACAGGGGGCTGGGGGAGACCCAGTACTTC. This gives the protein CASSPDRGLGETQYF. V and J are TRBV27 and TRBJ2-5; 10 positions agree with TRBD1. This CDR3 comprises 15 residues. With V trimmed by 5 bases and J by 5 bases, 8 bases remained unmatched. Germline CDR1 is MNHEY and CDR2 is SMNVEV (reference sequence).

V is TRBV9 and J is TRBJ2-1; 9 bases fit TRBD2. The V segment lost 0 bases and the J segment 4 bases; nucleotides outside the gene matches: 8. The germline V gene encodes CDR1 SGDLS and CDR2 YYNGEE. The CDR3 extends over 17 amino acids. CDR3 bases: TGTGCCAGCAGCGTAGCTGGCGGGAGGGCTTCTTACAATGAGCAGTTCTTC. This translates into CASSVAGGRASYNEQFF.

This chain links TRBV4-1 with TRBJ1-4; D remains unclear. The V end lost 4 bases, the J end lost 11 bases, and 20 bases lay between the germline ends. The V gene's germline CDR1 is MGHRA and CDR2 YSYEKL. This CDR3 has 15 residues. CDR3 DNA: TGCGCCAGCAGCCCGATTTGGACGGGTCGGGATAAACTGTTTTTT. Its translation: CASSPIWTGRDKLFF.

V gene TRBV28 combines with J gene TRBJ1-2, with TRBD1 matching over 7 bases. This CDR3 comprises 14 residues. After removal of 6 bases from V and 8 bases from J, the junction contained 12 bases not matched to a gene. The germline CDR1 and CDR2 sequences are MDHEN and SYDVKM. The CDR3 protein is CASRDGTVRAGYTF. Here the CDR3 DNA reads TGTGCCAGCAGGGACGGGACAGTAAGAGCGGGCTACACCTTC.

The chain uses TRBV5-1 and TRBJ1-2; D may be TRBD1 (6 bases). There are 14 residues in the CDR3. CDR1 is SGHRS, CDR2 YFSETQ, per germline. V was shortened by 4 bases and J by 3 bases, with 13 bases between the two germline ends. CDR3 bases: TGCGCCAGCAGCATGGGACAACCGGACTATGGCTACACCTTC. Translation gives CASSMGQPDYGYTF.

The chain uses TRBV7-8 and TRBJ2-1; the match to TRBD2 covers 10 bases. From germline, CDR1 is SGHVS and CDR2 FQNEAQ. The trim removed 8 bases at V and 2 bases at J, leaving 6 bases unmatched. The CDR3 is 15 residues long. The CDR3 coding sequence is TGTGCCAGCGGTAAGCGGGAGGGCCCCTACAATGAGCAGTTCTTC. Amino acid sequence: CASGKREGPYNEQFF.